The next 22 T cell receptor beta chains were all read from a single sample in a study of blood T cell repertoires in COVID-19. The table came from immunoSEQ multiplex PCR; TCRdb's copy has only in-frame clones and leaves some out. This sample has 250,000 or so clones; more than 75% occur once, and the top ten carry 6.6%. The sample was PBMCs or T cells enriched from blood (not recorded which). These receptor sequences come from a woman aged 45 to 65 who had been exposed to COVID-19.

V usage is TRBV7-6 and J usage is TRBJ2-5; TRBD2 might be the D (6 bases). The CDR3 is made up of 13 amino acids. The V end was cut by 5 bases, the J end by 2 bases, with 9 bases between. The germline V gene encodes CDR1 SGHVS and CDR2 FNYEAQ. Written as DNA, the CDR3 is TGTGCCAGCAGCCGGGACTTACAAGAGACCCAGTACTTC. It yields the protein CASSRDLQETQYF.

The rearrangement joins TRBV11-2 to TRBJ1-5; D is unresolved. The CDR3 is 16 residues long. Germline CDR1 reads SGHAT; CDR2 reads FQNNGV. V was cut by 0 bases and J by 4 bases, with 13 bases left in between. The CDR3 here is CASSLEWARQNQPQHF. CDR3 nucleotides: TGTGCCAGCAGCTTAGAATGGGCAAGGCAGAATCAGCCCCAGCATTTT.

V and J are TRBV29-1 and TRBJ2-1; D gene ambiguous. The germline CDR1 and CDR2 sequences are SQVTM and ANQGSEA. This CDR3 has 11 residues. Trimming removed 4 bases at V and 5 bases at J, with 6 bases between. DNA for the CDR3: TGCAGCGTTGGCAGGAACAATGAGCAGTTCTTC. The encoded protein is CSVGRNNEQFF.

The J gene is TRBJ2-4, the V gene TRBV3-1 (or the pseudogene TRBV3-2); D call uncertain. The CDR3 runs 16 residues. With 3 bases removed from V and 5 bases from J, the gap between germline ends came to 17 bases. CDR1 is LGHDT and CDR2 is YNNKEL in the germline V gene (reference sequence). CDR3 sequence (DNA): TGTGCCAGCAGCCAGGCCCGAGGAGTACGGCAAAACATTCAGTACTTC. Amino acid sequence: CASSQARGVRQNIQYF.

Notes on this clone: This CDR3 is also generated by other DNA sequences in the sample. The chain employs TRBV5-1 and TRBJ2-5; 9 nucleotides agree with TRBD1. V trimming: 3 bases; J trimming: 4 bases; junction bases outside the gene matches: 1. The germline CDR1 and CDR2 sequences are SGHRS and YFSETQ. The CDR3 covers 13 residues. CDR3 nucleotides: TGCGCCAGCAGCTCGACAGGGGGAGAGACCCAGTACTTC. It specifies CASSSTGGETQYF.

The V call is TRBV5-4, the J call TRBJ1-1; D is possibly TRBD1 (5 bases). V was shortened by 6 bases and J by 3 bases, with 18 bases between the two germline ends. Germline CDR1 reads SGHNT; CDR2 reads YYREEE (reference sequence). The CDR3 spans 15 residues. CDR3 residues: CASTIGSDKYTEAFF. The CDR3 DNA follows: TGTGCCAGCACCATTGGCTCGGACAAATACACTGAAGCTTTCTTT.

The rearrangement links TRBV19 to TRBJ2-2, with 8 bases identical to TRBD2. Germline CDR1 reads LNHDA; CDR2 reads SQIVND (reference sequence). The CDR3 consists of 17 residues. V lost 7 bases, J lost 4 bases, and 14 bases stayed unmatched. The CDR3 coding sequence is TGTGCCAGTACCAACGCCCGGGGGGGAGGCGGCACCGGGGAGCTGTTTTTT. Translated, it gives CASTNARGGGGTGELFF.

The rearrangement uses TRBV5-4 and TRBJ2-3; TRBD2 agrees at 12 bases. The V gene's germline CDR1 is SGHNT and CDR2 YYREEE (reference sequence). The CDR3 is 15 amino acids. V lost 5 bases to trimming and J lost 0 bases; unmatched junction nucleotides: 1. The CDR3 nucleotides read TGTGCCAGCAGGACTAGCGGGGGTAGCACAGATACGCAGTATTTT. Translating gives CASRTSGGSTDTQYF.

The V call is TRBV9, the J call TRBJ1-1; D may be TRBD1 (6 bases). This CDR3 has 15 amino acids. Trimming left V 2 bases short and J 0 bases short, with 11 bases between. Germline loops: CDR1 SGDLS, CDR2 YYNGEE. The chain's CDR3 is CASSVMTGLNTEAFF. For the CDR3, the DNA is TGTGCCAGCAGCGTCATGACAGGATTGAACACTGAAGCTTTCTTT.

V gene TRBV5-1 combines with J gene TRBJ2-2, with TRBD2 matching over 8 bases. This CDR3 is 17 amino acids long. Germline V CDR1 and CDR2: SGHRS, YFSETQ. V dropped 0 bases and J dropped 0; count of bases not matched to a gene: 4. The CDR3 DNA is TGCGCCAGCAGCTTGGGCCGACTAGCGACGAACACCGGGGAGCTGTTTTTT. Translated, it gives CASSLGRLATNTGELFF. The full variable domain, completed using reference TRBV5-1 and TRBJ2-2, is KAGVTQTPRYLIKTRGQQVTLSCSPISGHRSVSWYQQTPGQGLQFLFEYFSETQRNKGNFPGRFSGRQFSNSRSEMNVSTLELGDSALYLCASSLGRLATNTGELFFGEGSRLTVL.

The V gene is TRBV9, the J gene TRBJ2-1; possibly TRBD1 for D (6 bases). The germline V gene encodes CDR1 SGDLS and CDR2 YYNGEE. CDR3 length equals 16 residues. The ends were cut back, 0 bases at V and 4 bases at J, with 14 bases in the middle. CDR3 residues: CASSVEIGGPYNEQFF. In DNA, the CDR3 is TGTGCCAGCAGCGTAGAGATTGGGGGCCCTTACAATGAGCAGTTCTTC.

The gene calls are TRBV25-1 and TRBJ1-2; the D gene is possibly TRBD1 (5 bases). V gave up 2 bases and J gave up 6 bases, with 16 bases separating them. The CDR3 has 15 residues. CDR1 is MGHDK and CDR2 is SYGVNS in the germline V gene. The CDR3, as DNA: TGTGCCAGCAGTGAACGGAGCAGGGTGGGTGATGGCTACACCTTC. The encoded protein is CASSERSRVGDGYTF.

This clone has a handful of counts. This chain joins TRBV6-2 or TRBV6-3 and TRBJ1-1, with D possibly matching TRBD1 (5 bases). V was shortened by 5 bases and J by 10 bases, with 20 bases between the two germline ends. CDR1 and CDR2 (germline): MNHEY, SVGEGT. The CDR3 has 14 residues. The CDR3 protein is CASSPSYSSQGAFF. The CDR3 bases are TGTGCCAGCAGTCCCTCCTATAGTTCTCAGGGAGCTTTCTTT.

V gene TRBV16 combines with J gene TRBJ1-2; 7 nucleotides agree with TRBD1. This CDR3 has 18 residues. Germline loops: CDR1 KGHSY, CDR2 FQNENV. V lost 0 bases and J lost 4; bases outside the gene matches: 14. CDR3 sequence reads: CASSQSDRTTDPGYGYTF. CDR3 nucleotide sequence: TGTGCCAGCAGCCAATCGGACAGGACAACCGACCCTGGCTATGGCTACACCTTC.

This sequence joins TRBV18 and TRBJ2-5, with 8 bases fitting TRBD1. V lost 0 bases to trimming and J lost 2 bases; unmatched junction nucleotides: 8. The CDR3 is 17 residues long. Germline lookup yields CDR1 KGHSH and CDR2 LQKENI. This CDR3 is CASSPPLGQELQETQYF. For the CDR3, the DNA is TGTGCCAGCTCACCACCTTTGGGACAGGAGTTACAAGAGACCCAGTACTTC.

V and J are TRBV30 and TRBJ1-5; 7 bases are a match to TRBD1. This CDR3 comprises 14 residues. After removal of 2 bases from V and 1 base from J, the junction contained 2 bases not matched to a gene. Per germline, CDR1 GTSNPN and CDR2 SVGIG (reference sequence). The CDR3 is CAWSSGGSNQPQHF. CDR3 nucleotides: TGTGCCTGGAGTTCAGGGGGGAGCAATCAGCCCCAGCATTTT.

This chain connects TRBV19 to TRBJ1-3; D may be TRBD1 (5 bases). Trimming left V 5 bases short and J 4 bases short, with 15 bases between. Germline CDR1 reads LNHDA; CDR2 reads SQIVND (reference sequence). The CDR3 loop spans 15 amino acids. For the CDR3, the DNA is TGTGCCAGTAGTCCCAGGGTTGCCGCGGGAAACACCATATATTTT. Its protein product is CASSPRVAAGNTIYF.

The V and J genes are TRBV25-1 and TRBJ1-6, with 7 bases matching TRBD1. The CDR3 totals 16 residues. Germline V gene data show CDR1 as MGHDK and CDR2 as SYGVNS. The trim removed 5 bases at V and 8 bases at J, leaving 12 bases unmatched. The CDR3 sequence: CASSPPGQSNYSPLHF. CDR3 DNA: TGTGCCAGCAGTCCCCCGGGACAGTCGAATTATTCACCCCTCCACTTT.

The chain employs TRBV7-2 and TRBJ1-1; no clear D gene. Per the germline V gene, CDR1 is SGHTA and CDR2 is FQGNSA. The CDR3 has 13 residues. The germline V and J ends were trimmed by 4 bases and 7 bases, with 13 bases remaining between them. CDR3 DNA: TGTGCCAGCAGCTATCGTTACATTTATGAAGCTTTCTTT. Translating it yields CASSYRYIYEAFF.

The chain uses TRBV6-5 and TRBJ1-6; 9 bases match TRBD1. Germline loops: CDR1 MNHEY, CDR2 SVGAGI. V gave up 6 bases and J gave up 7 bases; unmatched junction bases: 4. CDR3 length: 14 amino acids. As DNA, the CDR3 is TGTGCCAGCAGGGAGGACAGGGGCAATTCACCCCTCCACTTT. Its protein product is CASREDRGNSPLHF.

This clone was seen more than once but under ten times. The V gene is TRBV6-1, the J gene TRBJ1-6; 8 bases fit TRBD1. V gave up 2 bases and J gave up 7 bases; unmatched junction bases: 7. The CDR3 is 16 amino acids. Per germline, CDR1 MNHNS and CDR2 SASEGT. CDR3 sequence (DNA): TGTGCCAGCAGTGAACCTGGGACAGGACGAAATTCACCCCTCCACTTT. Residues: CASSEPGTGRNSPLHF.

V is TRBV6-5 and J is TRBJ1-1; D might be TRBD1 (6 bases). Germline-derived CDR1 and CDR2 are MNHEY and SVGAGI. V was trimmed by 5 bases and J by 4 bases, leaving 14 bases between them. The CDR3 covers 14 residues. In nucleotides, the CDR3 is TGTGCCAGCAGTCCCCTCCGGGGGGCCACTGAAGCTTTCTTT. Encoded protein: CASSPLRGATEAFF.